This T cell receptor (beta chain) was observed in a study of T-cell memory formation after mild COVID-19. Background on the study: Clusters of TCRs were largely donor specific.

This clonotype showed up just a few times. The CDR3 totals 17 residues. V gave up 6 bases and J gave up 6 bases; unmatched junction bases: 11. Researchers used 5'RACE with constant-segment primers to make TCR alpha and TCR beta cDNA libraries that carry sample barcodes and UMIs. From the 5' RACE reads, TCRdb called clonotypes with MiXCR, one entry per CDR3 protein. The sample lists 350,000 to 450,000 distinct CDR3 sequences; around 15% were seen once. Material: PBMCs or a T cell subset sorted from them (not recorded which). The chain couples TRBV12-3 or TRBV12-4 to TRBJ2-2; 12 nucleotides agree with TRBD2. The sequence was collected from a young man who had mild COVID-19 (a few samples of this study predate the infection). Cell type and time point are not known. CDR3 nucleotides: TGTGCCAGCAGCCCCGGGACTAGCGGGTCATATTCCGGGGAGCTGTTTTTT. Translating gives CASSPGTSGSYSGELFF.